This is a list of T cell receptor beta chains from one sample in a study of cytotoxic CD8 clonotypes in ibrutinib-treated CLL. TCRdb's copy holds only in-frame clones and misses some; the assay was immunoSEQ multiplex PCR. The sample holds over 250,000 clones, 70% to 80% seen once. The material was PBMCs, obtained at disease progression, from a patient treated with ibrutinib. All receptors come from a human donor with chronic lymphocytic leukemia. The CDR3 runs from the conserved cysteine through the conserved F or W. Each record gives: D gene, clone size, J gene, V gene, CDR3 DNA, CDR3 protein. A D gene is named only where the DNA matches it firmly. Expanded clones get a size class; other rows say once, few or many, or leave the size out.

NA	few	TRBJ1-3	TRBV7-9	TGTGCCAGCAGCTTAGACAGGGCGGGAAACACCATATATTTT	CASSLDRAGNTIYF
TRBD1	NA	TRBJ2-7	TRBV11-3	TGTGCCAGCAGTTCCTCGGGGACAGGGGAGGCCCAGCAGTACTTC	CASSSSGTGEAQQYF
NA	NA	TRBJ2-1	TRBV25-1	TGTGCCAGCAGTGAATATCGATATGCAGGGGTCAATGAGCAGTTCTTC	CASSEYRYAGVNEQFF
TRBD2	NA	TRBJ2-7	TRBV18	TGTGCCAGCTCACCATGGGCGGGAGACGAGCAGTACTTC	CASSPWAGDEQYF
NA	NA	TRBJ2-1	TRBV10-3	TGTGCCATCAGTGTCCCGGGAAGCGGTGTTGACAATGAGCAGTTCTTC	CAISVPGSGVDNEQFF
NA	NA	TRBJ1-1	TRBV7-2	TGTGCCAGCAGCCTACTGGGGGCCGTGGGCACTGAAGCTTTCTTT	CASSLLGAVGTEAFF
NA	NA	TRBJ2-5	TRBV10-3	TGTGCCATCAGTGAGCCCCCCCCGCAAGAGACCCAGTACTTC	CAISEPPPQETQYF
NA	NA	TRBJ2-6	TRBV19	TGTGCCAGTAGTAGGTCTGGGGCCAACGTCCTGACTTTC	CASSRSGANVLTF
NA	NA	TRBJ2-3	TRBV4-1	TGCGCCAGCAGCCAAGATCGGAGCAGGGGGGCTCACACAGATACGCAGTATTTT	CASSQDRSRGAHTDTQYF
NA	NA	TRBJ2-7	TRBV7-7	TGTGCCAGCAGCTTAGCGGCGGGTGCCTACGAGCAGTACTTC	CASSLAAGAYEQYF
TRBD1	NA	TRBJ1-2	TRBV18	TGTGCCAGCTCACCCGGGACAGATTATAACTATGGCTACACCTTC	CASSPGTDYNYGYTF
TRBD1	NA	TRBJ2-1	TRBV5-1	TGCGCCAGCAGCTCTCAACCGGGACAGGTCTACAATGAGCAGTTCTTC	CASSSQPGQVYNEQFF
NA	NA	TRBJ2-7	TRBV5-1	TGCGCCAGCAGCTTGCTAGCGTCTGAGCAGTACTTC	CASSLLASEQYF
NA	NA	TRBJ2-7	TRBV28	TGTGCCAGCAACCCACTCGGCCCCCTCGAAGGGAAGTACGAGCAGTACTTC	CASNPLGPLEGKYEQYF
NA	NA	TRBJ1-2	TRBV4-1	TGCGCCAGCAGCCAATGGGGGGGAGCCTATGGCTACACCTTC	CASSQWGGAYGYTF
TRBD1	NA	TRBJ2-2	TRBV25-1	TGTGCCAGCAGTGCTCGACAGGGGGGTGCCGGGGAGCTGTTTTTT	CASSARQGGAGELFF
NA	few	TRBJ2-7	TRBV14	TGTGCCAGCAGCCAAGATACTCTCTACGAGCAGTACTTC	CASSQDTLYEQYF
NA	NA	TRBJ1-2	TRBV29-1	TGCAGCGTTGATCCTTTTAAGACGGGGCATTATGGCTACACCTTC	CSVDPFKTGHYGYTF
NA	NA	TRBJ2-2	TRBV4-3	TGCGCCAGCAGCGGCGGGATAACCGGGGAGCTGTTTTTT	CASSGGITGELFF
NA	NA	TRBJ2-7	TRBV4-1	TGCGCCAGCAGCCCTAGGGGGATCGAGCAGTACTTC	CASSPRGIEQYF
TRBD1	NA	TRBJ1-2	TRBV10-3	TGTGCCATCAGTGAGTCATGGGACAGGGGATACTATGGCTACACCTTC	CAISESWDRGYYGYTF